This record concerns one T cell receptor beta chain sequence. Its antigen is still unknown. Constant-segment-primed 5'RACE gave TCR alpha and TCR beta cDNA libraries with sample barcodes and UMIs. MiXCR, applied by TCRdb to the 5' RACE reads, yields one record per CDR3 protein. The sample includes about 270,000 distinct CDR3 sequences, roughly 15% seen only once; the top ten take 23%. The data were obtained in a study of T-cell memory formation after mild COVID-19. Study at large: The two donors had largely donor-specific TCR clusters.

General study findings and limits: Those CD4+ clones that contracted were mainly in CM and EM (CD8+ ones in EMRA). Day 15 to 85 contractors were CD4/CD8 balanced; later expanders leaned CD4+.

The CDR3 is made up of 15 amino acids. The V gene's germline CDR1 is GTSNPN and CDR2 SVGIG (reference sequence). V was pared by 2 bases and J by 4 bases, with 5 bases of the junction left unmatched. The sequence derives from a man in his late teens or twenties who had mild COVID-19 (a few samples of this study predate the infection). Cell type and time point are not known. Source material: PBMCs or a T cell subset sorted from them (not recorded which). The chain uses TRBV30 and TRBJ2-1, with 10 bases matching TRBD2. The CDR3 nucleotides are TGTGCCTGGAGTACACTAGCGGGGTCTTACAATGAGCAGTTCTTC. It codes for CAWSTLAGSYNEQFF.